This T cell receptor (beta chain) emerged from a study of blood T cell repertoires in COVID-19. Turning to the study itself: Specimens from acute and convalescent COVID-19 originated in the United States, Italy and Spain. Sources were T cells, B-cell-depleted T cells, or PBMCs; the material itself was cDNA or gDNA.

In germline, CDR1 is MNHEY, CDR2 SMNVEV (reference sequence). Deletions cut 1 base from V and 5 bases from J, with 8 bases between. The CDR3 has 14 amino acids. Original processing notes: How many nucleated cells were present was estimated from reference gene primer amplification. Data came from immunoSEQ multiplex PCR; TCRdb stores just in-frame clones and leaves some out. The DNA was the basis for D and trimming; V, J and clone size are from that table. Of 350,000 to 450,000 clones detected, around 86% appear once; the ten largest clones hold 3%. The genes are TRBV27 and TRBJ2-2; D is unresolved. The TCR originated in a human donor in a cohort sampled during active COVID-19. The sequenced material came from peripheral blood. The CDR3 sequence: CASSLYRGTGELFF. In nucleotides, the CDR3 is TGTGCCAGCAGTTTATATCGAGGAACCGGGGAGCTGTTTTTT.